Listed below are T cell receptor beta chains from one sample, sequenced in a study of shared clonotypes between healthy human individuals. Measured with immunoSEQ multiplex PCR; TCRdb has only the in-frame clones, and not every one. The profile shows over 850,000 clones, approximately 78% of them singletons. Material: memory CD4+ T cells from PBMCs. These receptor sequences come from a man younger than 30 in good health. Some clones in this sample may be carry-over from other donors' samples. CDR3s include the opening cysteine and the closing phenylalanine or tryptophan. Each record gives: V gene, CDR3 length, J gene, clone size, D gene, CDR3 DNA, CDR3 protein. D genes are given only for firm matches. The listing skips clone size in some rows; elsewhere it reads once, few, many or a size class.

TRBV5-6	16	TRBJ2-3	-	-	TGTGCCAGCAGCCAAAGCCGGCTACTCAGCACAGATACGCAGTATTTT	CASSQSRLLSTDTQYF
TRBV6-5	15	TRBJ2-7	-	TRBD2	TGTGCCACCACCCGGGCGACGGGAGGCGACTACGAGCAGTACTTC	CATTRATGGDYEQYF
TRBV14	14	TRBJ2-5	once	-	TGTGCCAGCAGCCCGTTAGGGACTCAAGAGACCCAGTACTTC	CASSPLGTQETQYF
TRBV4-3	15	TRBJ1-4	many	-	TGCGCCAGCAGCCAAATGACCGGGGGTGGTGAAAAACTGTTTTTT	CASSQMTGGGEKLFF
TRBV7-2	17	TRBJ2-2	once	-	TGTGCCAGCACTCTCGAGGGTTGGATTCAGAACACCGGGGAGCTGTTTTTT	CASTLEGWIQNTGELFF
TRBV28	10	TRBJ2-7	-	-	TGTGCCAGCAGTCTTAACGAGCAGTACTTC	CASSLNEQYF
TRBV10-3	15	TRBJ1-1	many	-	TGTGCCATCAGTGATCGGACAGTAATGAACACTGAAGCTTTCTTT	CAISDRTVMNTEAFF
TRBV30	14	TRBJ1-2	-	-	TGTGCCTGGAGTGTGGGGGGCCATAACTATGGCTACACCTTC	CAWSVGGHNYGYTF
TRBV18	15	TRBJ2-7	-	-	TGTGCCAGCTCACCCCCGCAGGGTTGGGCCTACGAGCAGTACTTC	CASSPPQGWAYEQYF
TRBV4-2	14	TRBJ2-5	-	-	TGTGCCAGCAGCCAGTACGAGGGTGGAGAGACCCAGTACTTC	CASSQYEGGETQYF
TRBV7-9	13	TRBJ2-5	few	-	TGTGCCAGCCGCCCCGGGCAAGGCGGGACCCAGTACTTC	CASRPGQGGTQYF
TRBV12-1	14	TRBJ2-5	-	-	TGTGCCAGCAGCCCCGGACAGGGCGGAGAGACCCAGTACTTC	CASSPGQGGETQYF
TRBV19	13	TRBJ1-5	-	-	TGTGCCAGCTCTGAGGGTATGGGTCAGCCCCAGCATTTT	CASSEGMGQPQHF
TRBV5-4	15	TRBJ2-5	-	-	TGTGCCAGCAGCTTGACTTTGACAGCCCAAGAGACCCAGTACTTC	CASSLTLTAQETQYF
TRBV5-1	14	TRBJ1-2	once	-	TGCGCCAGCAACCCGGTAGCGGCCGACTATGGCTACACCTTC	CASNPVAADYGYTF
TRBV18	15	TRBJ1-4	few	-	TGTGCCAGCTCACCACGGGGCCCCGGAGCCGAAAAACTGTTTTTT	CASSPRGPGAEKLFF
TRBV5-1	14	TRBJ2-3	-	-	TGCGCCAGCAGCATTGGGACTCCCACAGATACGCAGTATTTT	CASSIGTPTDTQYF
TRBV2	15	TRBJ2-3	-	TRBD2	TGTGCCAGCAGGCCACTAGCGGGAGACCCCCTACGAGTGTATTTT	CASRPLAGDPLRVYF
TRBV5-4	15	TRBJ2-2	-	-	TGTGCCAGCAGCCCTTCTAAAGGGATCACCGGGGAGCTGTTTTTT	CASSPSKGITGELFF
TRBV6-5	14	TRBJ1-2	-	TRBD1	TGTGCCAGCAGCTACCTTGGACAGGGGTACGGCTACACCTTC	CASSYLGQGYGYTF
TRBV7-9	15	TRBJ2-5	few	-	TGTGCCAGCAGCTTAGGGGGGGACATACAAGAGACCCAGTACTTC	CASSLGGDIQETQYF
TRBV6-6	14	TRBJ1-1	-	-	TGTGCCAGCAGTTACTCGGGGCGCGGCACTGAAGCTTTCTTT	CASSYSGRGTEAFF
TRBV9	16	TRBJ1-1	-	TRBD1	TGTGCCAGCAGCCCACAGGGGGGGCAAGTGAACACTGAAGCTTTCTTT	CASSPQGGQVNTEAFF
TRBV5-1	14	TRBJ2-7	-	-	TGCGCCAGCAGCCCAGGGACAGGGACTAGCGAGCAGTACTTC	CASSPGTGTSEQYF
TRBV5-4	16	TRBJ2-3	-	TRBD2	TGTGCCAGCAGCTCGGGACTAGCGGGAACCACAGATACGCAGTATTTT	CASSSGLAGTTDTQYF
TRBV5-1	14	TRBJ1-2	-	-	TGCGCCAGCAGCTTGGAATCGACAAACTATGGCTACACCTTC	CASSLESTNYGYTF
TRBV28	11	TRBJ2-7	once	-	TGTGCCAGTCGAACCCAACGAGAGCAGTACTTC	CASRTQREQYF
TRBV30	14	TRBJ2-5	-	-	TGTGCCTGGAGTTTCACAGGATTAGGGGAGACCCAGTACTTC	CAWSFTGLGETQYF
TRBV20-1	11	TRBJ1-1	-	-	TGCAGTGCTACCTCGAACACTGAAGCTTTCTTT	CSATSNTEAFF
TRBV2	13	TRBJ1-5	-	-	TGTGCCAGCAGTGAACAGGTGGATCAGCCCCAGCATTTT	CASSEQVDQPQHF
TRBV15	12	TRBJ1-2	-	-	TGTGCCACCAGCAGACAGGGGTCTGGCTACACCTTC	CATSRQGSGYTF
TRBV9	16	TRBJ2-6	-	-	TGTGCCAGCAATAACAGGGCCTTCTCTGGGGCCAACGTCCTGACTTTC	CASNNRAFSGANVLTF
TRBV2	12	TRBJ2-3	-	TRBD2	TGTGCCAGCAGTGAAAGTCTAGCGGGGCCCGATTTT	CASSESLAGPDF
TRBV5-8	17	TRBJ2-2	-	-	TGTGCCAGCAGCTTGGAGTTTAGGCCGGCTAACACCGGGGAGCTGTTTTTT	CASSLEFRPANTGELFF
TRBV19	15	TRBJ1-4	many	-	TGTGCCAGTAGCGACCTGACCGTCTCCGGGGAAAAACTGTTTTTT	CASSDLTVSGEKLFF
TRBV5-1	15	TRBJ1-2	few	TRBD1	TGCGCCAGCAGCTCCCAACCGTACAGGGGTGATGGCTACACCTTC	CASSSQPYRGDGYTF
TRBV6-6	15	TRBJ2-1	-	-	TGTGCCAGCAGTTACTTCGGGAATCCGAAGGATGAGCAGTTCTTC	CASSYFGNPKDEQFF
TRBV30	19	TRBJ2-1	-	-	TGTGCCTGGAGTGGGATCCCGACAGTCCGACCCAGCTCCTACAATGAGCAGTTCTTC	CAWSGIPTVRPSSYNEQFF
TRBV5-4	17	TRBJ2-2	-	-	TGTGCCAGCAGCTTGGGGACCGGGACGGCGAACACCGGGGAGCTGTTTTTT	CASSLGTGTANTGELFF
TRBV5-1	13	TRBJ2-1	-	-	TGCGCCAGCAGCGGCACGCAATGGGATGAGCAGTTCTTC	CASSGTQWDEQFF
TRBV5-6	16	TRBJ2-7	-	TRBD1	TGTGCCAGCAGCTTGGGCTGGCGGACAGGGGGCCACGAGCAGTACTTC	CASSLGWRTGGHEQYF
TRBV18	12	TRBJ1-1	few	TRBD1	TGTGCCAGCTCACCGACAGGGACTGAAGCTTTCTTT	CASSPTGTEAFF
TRBV18	15	TRBJ1-2	many	-	TGTGCCAGCTCACCACCGCTCCCTTCCAACTATGGCTACACCTTC	CASSPPLPSNYGYTF
TRBV4-2	15	TRBJ1-4	-	TRBD1	TGTGCCAGCAGCCCCTGGACAGGGGGCTTTGAAAAACTGTTTTTT	CASSPWTGGFEKLFF
TRBV19	14	TRBJ2-7	few	TRBD1	TGTGCCAGTAGACGGGACAGGGCAACCTACGAGCAGTACTTC	CASRRDRATYEQYF
TRBV6-6	13	TRBJ2-1	-	-	TGTGCCAGCAGAGACGGGAGCAGGGTAGCGCAGTTCTTC	CASRDGSRVAQFF
TRBV5-1	15	TRBJ2-1	-	-	TGCGCCAGCAGCTTGAGCGGAAGCTCCTACAATGAGCAGTTCTTC	CASSLSGSSYNEQFF
TRBV6-4	16	TRBJ2-2	-	-	TGTGCCAGCAGTGACTATAAGACTACCCGGCCCGGGGAGCTGTTTTTT	CASSDYKTTRPGELFF
TRBV4-1	20	TRBJ2-7	-	TRBD2	TGCGCCAGCAGCCAAGAACGGGGAGGAAAAGCGGGAGGGAACTACTACGAGCAGTACTTC	CASSQERGGKAGGNYYEQYF
TRBV6-5	16	TRBJ2-5	-	TRBD2	TGTGCCAGCAGTTACTCTCTGACTAGCGGGCAAGAGACCCAGTACTTC	CASSYSLTSGQETQYF
TRBV15	14	TRBJ2-5	-	TRBD2	TGTGCCACCAGCACGGGAGGGCGGCAAGAGACCCAGTACTTC	CATSTGGRQETQYF
TRBV7-8	16	TRBJ2-2	-	TRBD2	TGTGCCAGCAGCTTCGGCTTAGCGGGAGGGCCCGGGGAGCTGTTTTTT	CASSFGLAGGPGELFF